A selection of T cell receptor beta chains follows, all from one sample in a study of OX40 agonist ivuxolimab in advanced cancers. The assay was immunoSEQ multiplex PCR, and TCRdb's table has in-frame clones only and misses some. The sample holds 39,000 or so clones, about 83% seen once. The sequencing used CD4+ or CD8+ T cells sorted from blood, collected in a trial of the OX40 agonist ivuxolimab. The receptors were sampled from an adult with an advanced solid tumor such as melanoma, head and neck, liver or kidney cancer. The CDR3 runs from the conserved cysteine through the conserved F or W. D genes are given only for firm matches. The size entry is marked missing in some rows and otherwise reads once, few, many or a size class.

v_call: TRBV7-3; d_call: .; clone_size: .; j_call: TRBJ1-1; cdr3_aa: CASSSTTFGRSQSTEAFF; cdr3_nt: TGTGCCAGCAGCTCGACGACATTTGGACGGAGCCAGAGTACTGAAGCTTTCTTT
v_call: TRBV30; d_call: .; clone_size: .; j_call: TRBJ1-5; cdr3_aa: CAWSASRMTGPQHF; cdr3_nt: TGTGCCTGGAGTGCATCCAGGATGACAGGGCCCCAGCATTTT
v_call: TRBV7-3; d_call: .; clone_size: .; j_call: TRBJ1-2; cdr3_aa: CASSSHMDRDYGYTF; cdr3_nt: TGTGCCAGCAGCTCCCATATGGACAGAGACTATGGCTACACCTTC
v_call: TRBV14; d_call: TRBD1; clone_size: .; j_call: TRBJ1-1; cdr3_aa: CASSPRDREAAEAFF; cdr3_nt: TGTGCCAGCAGCCCCCGGGACAGGGAGGCCGCTGAAGCTTTCTTT
v_call: TRBV6-1; d_call: TRBD2; clone_size: .; j_call: TRBJ2-2; cdr3_aa: CASRPGLEGGELFF; cdr3_nt: TGTGCCAGCAGACCGGGACTAGAAGGCGGGGAGCTGTTTTTT
v_call: TRBV19; d_call: .; clone_size: .; j_call: TRBJ2-2; cdr3_aa: CASSISVLKTGELFF; cdr3_nt: TGTGCCAGTAGTATTAGTGTGTTGAAAACCGGGGAGCTGTTTTTT
v_call: TRBV6-1; d_call: .; clone_size: .; j_call: TRBJ1-3; cdr3_aa: CASSGAGVLSGNTIYF; cdr3_nt: TGTGCCAGCAGTGGGGCAGGGGTTTTGTCTGGAAACACCATATATTTT
v_call: TRBV15; d_call: TRBD1; clone_size: .; j_call: TRBJ1-2; cdr3_aa: CATSPYPGTEGYTF; cdr3_nt: TGTGCCACCAGCCCTTACCCCGGGACAGAAGGCTACACCTTC
v_call: TRBV11-3; d_call: TRBD2; clone_size: .; j_call: TRBJ2-1; cdr3_aa: CASSLRTSGSNEQFF; cdr3_nt: TGTGCCAGCAGCTTACGGACTAGCGGGAGTAATGAGCAGTTCTTC
v_call: TRBV7-2; d_call: .; clone_size: once; j_call: TRBJ2-5; cdr3_aa: CASSVGSAGTQYF; cdr3_nt: TGTGCCAGCAGCGTAGGTTCGGCGGGGACCCAGTACTTC
v_call: TRBV6-1; d_call: .; clone_size: .; j_call: TRBJ1-3; cdr3_aa: CASSEVAGAGGNTIYF; cdr3_nt: TGTGCCAGCAGTGAAGTCGCGGGGGCGGGCGGAAACACCATATATTTT
v_call: TRBV30; d_call: TRBD2; clone_size: .; j_call: TRBJ2-1; cdr3_aa: CAWSARTSGSDEQFF; cdr3_nt: TGTGCCTGGAGTGCCCGGACTAGCGGGAGTGATGAGCAGTTCTTC
v_call: TRBV12-5; d_call: .; clone_size: .; j_call: TRBJ2-1; cdr3_aa: CASGSALGSYNEQFF; cdr3_nt: TGTGCTAGTGGTTCCGCGCTAGGCTCCTACAATGAGCAGTTCTTC
v_call: TRBV5-1; d_call: TRBD1; clone_size: few; j_call: TRBJ1-6; cdr3_aa: CASSLGQVVNSPLHF; cdr3_nt: TGCGCCAGCAGCCTGGGACAGGTGGTTAATTCACCCCTCCACTTT
v_call: TRBV6-1; d_call: TRBD1; clone_size: .; j_call: TRBJ1-5; cdr3_aa: CASSEKLGGGQPQHF; cdr3_nt: TGTGCCAGCAGTGAAAAATTAGGGGGCGGTCAGCCCCAGCATTTT
v_call: TRBV5-1; d_call: .; clone_size: .; j_call: TRBJ1-2; cdr3_aa: CASSSVGRDGYTF; cdr3_nt: TGCGCCAGCAGCTCTGTGGGCAGGGATGGCTACACCTTC
v_call: TRBV7-2; d_call: TRBD1; clone_size: .; j_call: TRBJ1-5; cdr3_aa: CASSPLGTGNQPQHF; cdr3_nt: TGTGCCAGCAGCCCCCTCGGGACAGGGAATCAGCCCCAGCATTTT
v_call: TRBV29-1; d_call: .; clone_size: .; j_call: TRBJ2-5; cdr3_aa: CSVEGTGLGETQYF; cdr3_nt: TGCAGCGTTGAAGGTACAGGGCTCGGGGAGACCCAGTACTTC
v_call: TRBV10-3; d_call: .; clone_size: few; j_call: TRBJ2-7; cdr3_aa: CAISVQEGEQYF; cdr3_nt: TGTGCCATCAGTGTCCAAGAGGGCGAGCAGTACTTC
v_call: TRBV5-5; d_call: .; clone_size: once; j_call: TRBJ1-6; cdr3_aa: CASSLDGPVRGSSYNSPLHF; cdr3_nt: TGTGCCAGCAGCTTGGATGGCCCGGTGAGGGGTAGCTCCTATAATTCACCCCTCCACTTT
v_call: TRBV5-6; d_call: .; clone_size: once; j_call: TRBJ1-5; cdr3_aa: CASSLKVGGNQPQHF; cdr3_nt: TGTGCCAGCAGCTTGAAGGTGGGAGGCAATCAGCCCCAGCATTTT
v_call: TRBV28; d_call: .; clone_size: .; j_call: TRBJ1-2; cdr3_aa: CASSTIRDNNYGYTF; cdr3_nt: TGTGCCAGCAGTACTATCCGGGATAATAACTATGGCTACACCTTC
v_call: TRBV6-5; d_call: .; clone_size: .; j_call: TRBJ2-1; cdr3_aa: CATTSEGNYNEQFF; cdr3_nt: TGTGCCACCACCTCGGAGGGGAACTACAATGAGCAGTTCTTC
v_call: TRBV4-1; d_call: .; clone_size: .; j_call: TRBJ2-5; cdr3_aa: CASSQGPGRTAETQYF; cdr3_nt: TGCGCCAGCAGCCAAGGTCCCGGCAGAACGGCAGAGACCCAGTACTTC
v_call: TRBV9; d_call: .; clone_size: .; j_call: TRBJ2-5; cdr3_aa: CASSVFELGGETQYF; cdr3_nt: TGTGCCAGCAGCGTATTTGAGCTTGGGGGAGAGACCCAGTACTTC
v_call: TRBV11-2; d_call: TRBD2; clone_size: once; j_call: TRBJ2-1; cdr3_aa: CASSFSGSAYNEQFF; cdr3_nt: TGTGCCAGCAGCTTTAGCGGGAGCGCTTACAATGAGCAGTTCTTC
v_call: TRBV6-4; d_call: .; clone_size: .; j_call: TRBJ1-2; cdr3_aa: CARGETRGYGYTF; cdr3_nt: TGTGCCCGGGGGGAGACACGGGGCTATGGCTACACCTTC
v_call: TRBV6-1; d_call: .; clone_size: .; j_call: TRBJ1-5; cdr3_aa: CASNFRGDRDQPQHF; cdr3_nt: TGTGCCAGCAATTTTCGGGGGGATAGAGATCAGCCCCAGCATTTT
v_call: TRBV5-8; d_call: TRBD1; clone_size: .; j_call: TRBJ1-1; cdr3_aa: CASSFVRRVPGQHTEAFF; cdr3_nt: TGTGCCAGCAGCTTTGTACGCAGAGTCCCGGGACAGCACACTGAAGCTTTCTTT
v_call: TRBV5-1; d_call: TRBD2; clone_size: .; j_call: TRBJ2-1; cdr3_aa: CASSPQATSGGYNEQFF; cdr3_nt: TGCGCCAGCAGCCCCCAGGCGACTAGCGGGGGCTACAATGAGCAGTTCTTC